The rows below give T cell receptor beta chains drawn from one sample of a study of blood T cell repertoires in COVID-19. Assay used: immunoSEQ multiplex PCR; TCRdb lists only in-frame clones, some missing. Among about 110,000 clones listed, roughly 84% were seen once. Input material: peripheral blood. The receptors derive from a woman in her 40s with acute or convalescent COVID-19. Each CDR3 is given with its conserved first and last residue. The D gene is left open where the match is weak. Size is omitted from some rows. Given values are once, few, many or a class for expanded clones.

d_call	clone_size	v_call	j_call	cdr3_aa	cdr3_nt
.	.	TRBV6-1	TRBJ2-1	CASSEARIANEQFF	TGTGCCAGCAGTGAAGCGAGAATTGCCAATGAGCAGTTCTTC
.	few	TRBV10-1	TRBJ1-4	CASSHRYLSTNEKLFF	TGCGCCAGCAGTCACAGGTATCTGTCAACTAATGAAAAACTGTTTTTT
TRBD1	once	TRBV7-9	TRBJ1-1	CASSLDGTGRAFF	TGTGCCAGCAGCTTAGACGGGACAGGGCGCGCTTTCTTT
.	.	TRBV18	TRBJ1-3	CASSPDRISGNTIYF	TGTGCCAGCTCACCTGACAGGATCTCTGGAAACACCATATATTTT
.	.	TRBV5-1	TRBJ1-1	CASSLEGRAATEAFF	TGCGCCAGCAGCTTGGAGGGCAGGGCAGCGACTGAAGCTTTCTTT
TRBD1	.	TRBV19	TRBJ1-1	CASRIGQGNTEAFF	TGTGCCAGTAGGATTGGACAGGGGAACACTGAAGCTTTCTTT
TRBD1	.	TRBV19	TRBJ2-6	CASSIRPGTGGLGGANVLTF	TGTGCCAGTAGTATAAGACCCGGGACAGGGGGCCTGGGGGGGGCCAACGTCCTGACTTTC
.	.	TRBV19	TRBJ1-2	CAAVAWGQPNYGYTF	TGTGCCGCAGTAGCGTGGGGGCAGCCTAACTATGGCTACACCTTC
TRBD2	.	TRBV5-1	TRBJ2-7	CASSLASGGPLSYEQYF	TGCGCCAGCAGCTTGGCTAGCGGGGGGCCCCTCTCCTACGAGCAGTACTTC
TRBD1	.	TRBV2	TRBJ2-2	CAGQGVPNTGELFF	TGTGCCGGACAGGGTGTTCCGAACACCGGGGAGCTGTTTTTT
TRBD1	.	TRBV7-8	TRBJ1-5	CASSLGRTGYSNQPQHF	TGTGCCAGCAGCTTAGGGAGGACAGGGTATAGCAATCAGCCCCAGCATTTT
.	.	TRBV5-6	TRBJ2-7	CASSLEGDSYEQYF	TGTGCCAGCAGCTTGGAAGGGGACTCCTACGAGCAGTACTTC